The clone carrying this TCR beta chain occurred a few times. Its antigen remains unknown. This entry belongs to a study of beta chain features in type 1 diabetes. Notes on the study in general: Researchers caution that PCR might favor shorter templates, equally among patients and controls. Shorter TCRB CDR3s, moderately but significantly so, were found in Type 1 diabetes patients in all four CD4+ subsets. More deletions and fewer insertions at VDJ junctions were found in patients with type 1 diabetes.

Once sorted, every population was more than 95% pure. This CDR3 comprises 14 residues. Trimming at V came to 3 bases and at J to 5 bases, leaving 7 bases not matched to a gene. Germline assignment: CDR1 KGHSH and CDR2 LQKENI. The investigators reverse transcribed all of the isolated RNA, so they sequenced expressed TCRB transcripts. The repertoire was sequenced with immunoSEQ multiplex PCR; TCRdb's copy has only in-frame clones and lacks some. The sample lists 500,000 to 850,000 clones, over 12% seen once, with roughly 0.04% in the top ten. The sample was naive CD4+ T cells from blood. This sequence joins TRBV18 and TRBJ2-7; 7 bases are a match to TRBD1. This TCR derives from a young man with type 1 diabetes. In nucleotides, the CDR3 is TGTGCCAGCTCACCTGGACAGGTACAAAACGAGCAGTACTTC. This sequence encodes CASSPGQVQNEQYF.